This T cell receptor (beta chain) comes out of a study of vaccination effects on CD4 cells after COVID-19. Findings of the study overall: Sampling in the study covered few convalescent patients and included no early post-infection timepoints. Clones induced by infection and by vaccine showed marked clonal contraction late after vaccination.

Turning to this clone: Its antigen is not identified.

Pools of viral peptides were used by the ViraFEST assay to expand antigen-specific CD4+ T cells ahead of sequencing. Isolating CD4+ T cells followed approximately ten days of culture. People in the vaccine group had not been infected with SARS-CoV-2 before, and their nucleocapsid antibodies were negative. IL-2 at about 10 IU/ml and peptides at around 10 ug/ml were added to cultured PBMC, fewer than 2.5 million per well. The V end lost 4 bases, the J end lost 4 bases, and 8 bases lay between the germline ends. The length of the CDR3 is 13 residues. Per germline, CDR1 SGHRS and CDR2 YFSETQ. Only in-frame clones appear in the TCRdb table, and some are missing; sequencing was by immunoSEQ multiplex PCR. The data show roughly 41,000 clones, with over 65% seen just once and about 15% held by the top ten.

The chain has TRBV5-1 and TRBJ2-2, with a tentative D call TRBD1 (5 bases). The sequence derives from a human donor who received a COVID-19 vaccine. Sequenced material: CD4+ T cells from PBMCs cultured with HCoV-OC43 spike peptides, taken before COVID-19 vaccination. The subset denotes: HCoV-OC43 spike overlapping peptide pool stimulation. The CDR3 is CASSTTGTGELFF. Written as DNA, the CDR3 is TGCGCCAGCAGCACCACAGGCACCGGGGAGCTGTTTTTT.